This TCR beta chain was profiled in a study of memory CD4+ T cells and cytomegalovirus serostatus. Study background: This sample comes from healthy Belgian adults, eight or nine CMV seropositive, roughly 22 seronegative. Findings and limits, study-wide: Of 150 to 200 reported CMV TCRbeta sequences, 65 to 85 were found in memory CD4+ repertoires.

Concerning this clone itself: Its antigen is unknown.

How the authors handled the data: Out-of-frame sequences were removed, leaving 2,204,828 distinct TCRbeta sequences. Measured with immunoSEQ multiplex PCR; TCRdb has only the in-frame clones, and not every one. V and J calls and clone size are as listed in that table; D and trimming were resolved from the DNA. The sample holds about 57,000 clones, approximately 80% seen once. Single viable CD3+CD4+CD8-CD45RO+ cells were sorted as the memory CD4+ T cells. CD4+ T cells were isolated by positive magnetic selection. The trim removed 0 bases at V and 1 base at J, leaving 2 bases unmatched. CDR1 and CDR2 from the germline V gene are SGHNT and YENEEA. The CDR3 has 15 amino acids.

The sequenced material came from memory CD4+ T cells from blood. The clonotype comes from an adult in good health and CMV-seronegative. The chain carries TRBV11-3 and TRBJ2-5, with 7 bases that match TRBD1. In nucleotides, the CDR3 is TGTGCCAGCAGCTTAGATGGGACAGCCCAAGAGACCCAGTACTTC. As protein: CASSLDGTAQETQYF. The variable domain in full, with the rest retrieved from reference TRBV11-3 and TRBJ2-5, is EAGVVQSPRYKIIEKKQPVAFWCNPISGHNTLYWYLQNLGQGPELLIRYENEEAVDDSQLPKDRFSAERLKGVDSTLKIQPAELGDSAVYLCASSLDGTAQETQYFGPGTRLLVL.